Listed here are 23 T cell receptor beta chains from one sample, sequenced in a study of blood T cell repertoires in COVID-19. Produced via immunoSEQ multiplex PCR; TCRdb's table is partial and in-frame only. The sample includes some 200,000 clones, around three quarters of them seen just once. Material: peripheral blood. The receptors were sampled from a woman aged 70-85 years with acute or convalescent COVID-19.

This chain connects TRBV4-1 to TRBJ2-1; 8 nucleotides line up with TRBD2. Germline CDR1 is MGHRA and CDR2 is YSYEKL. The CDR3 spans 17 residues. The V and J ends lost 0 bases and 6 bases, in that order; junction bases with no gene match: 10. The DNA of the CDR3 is TGCGCCAGCAGCCAAGAACTTGGGACTAGGGTTATCAATGAGCAGTTCTTC. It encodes CASSQELGTRVINEQFF.

The CDR3 DNA is TGTGCCAGTAGTCCCAGCACCGGGAGGATCAATCAGCCCCAGCATTTT. Its translation: CASSPSTGRINQPQHF. The chain is built from TRBV19 and TRBJ1-5; D unresolved. Germline CDR1 LNHDA, CDR2 SQIVND (reference sequence). V was cut by 5 bases and J by 3 bases, with 17 bases left in between. This CDR3 has 16 residues.

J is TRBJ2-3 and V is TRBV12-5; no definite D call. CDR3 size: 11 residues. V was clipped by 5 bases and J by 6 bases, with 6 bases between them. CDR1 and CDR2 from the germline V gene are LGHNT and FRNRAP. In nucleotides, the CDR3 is TGTGCTAGTGGTCCCGGGGATACGCAGTATTTT. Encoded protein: CASGPGDTQYF.

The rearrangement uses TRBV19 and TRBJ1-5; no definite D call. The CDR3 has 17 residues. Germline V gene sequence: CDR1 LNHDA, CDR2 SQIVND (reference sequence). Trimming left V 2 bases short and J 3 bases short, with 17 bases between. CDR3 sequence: CASSITRQASSNQPQHF. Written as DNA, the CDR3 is TGTGCCAGTAGTATAACCCGGCAGGCCAGCTCCAATCAGCCCCAGCATTTT.

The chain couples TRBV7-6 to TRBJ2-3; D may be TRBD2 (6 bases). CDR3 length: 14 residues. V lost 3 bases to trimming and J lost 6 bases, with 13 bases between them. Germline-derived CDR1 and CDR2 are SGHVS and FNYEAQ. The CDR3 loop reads CASSLSGGVDTQYF. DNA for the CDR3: TGTGCCAGCAGCTTGTCGGGCGGGGTGGATACGCAGTATTTT. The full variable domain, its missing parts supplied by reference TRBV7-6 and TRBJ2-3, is GAGVSQSPRYKVTKRGQDVALRCDPISGHVSLYWYRQALGQGPEFLTYFNYEAQQDKSGLPNDRFSAERPEGSISTLTIQRTEQRDSAMYRCASSLSGGVDTQYFGPGTRLTVL.

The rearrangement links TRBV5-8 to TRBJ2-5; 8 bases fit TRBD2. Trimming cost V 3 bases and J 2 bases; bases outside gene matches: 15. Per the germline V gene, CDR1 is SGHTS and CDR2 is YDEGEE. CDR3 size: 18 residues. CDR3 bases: TGTGCCAGCAGCTCCTTAGGGGTAGCGGGGCCTTCGCAAGAGACCCAGTACTTC. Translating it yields CASSSLGVAGPSQETQYF.

CDR3 protein: CASIRGTEAFF. The CDR3 DNA follows: TGTGCCAGCATAAGAGGCACTGAAGCTTTCTTT. The J gene is TRBJ1-1, the V gene TRBV27, with D unclear. With 7 bases removed from V and 4 bases from J, the gap between germline ends came to 7 bases. This CDR3 has 11 amino acids. Looked up from germline, CDR1 is MNHEY and CDR2 is SMNVEV (reference sequence).

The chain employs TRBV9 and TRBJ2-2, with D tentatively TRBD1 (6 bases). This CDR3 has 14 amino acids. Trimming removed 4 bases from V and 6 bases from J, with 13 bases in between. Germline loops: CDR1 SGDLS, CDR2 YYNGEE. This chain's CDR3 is CASSPQGYPGELFF. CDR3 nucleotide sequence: TGTGCCAGCAGCCCACAGGGTTACCCCGGGGAGCTGTTTTTT. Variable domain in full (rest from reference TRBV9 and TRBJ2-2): DSGVTQTPKHLITATGQRVTLRCSPRSGDLSVYWYQQSLDQGLQFLIQYYNGEERAKGNILERFSAQQFPDLHSELNLSSLELGDSALYFCASSPQGYPGELFFGEGSRLTVL.

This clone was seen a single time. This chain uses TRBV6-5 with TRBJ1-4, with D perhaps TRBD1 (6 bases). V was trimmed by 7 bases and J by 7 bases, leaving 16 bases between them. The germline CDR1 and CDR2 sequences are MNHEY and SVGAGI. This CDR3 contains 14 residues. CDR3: CASIGGGGGEKLFF. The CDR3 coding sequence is TGTGCCAGCATTGGGGGGGGAGGGGGTGAAAAACTGTTTTTT.

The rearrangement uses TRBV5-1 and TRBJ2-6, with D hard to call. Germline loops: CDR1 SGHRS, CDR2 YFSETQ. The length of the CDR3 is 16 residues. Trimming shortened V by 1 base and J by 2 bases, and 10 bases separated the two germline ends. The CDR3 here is CASSLFDNAGANVLTF. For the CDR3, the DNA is TGCGCCAGCAGCTTGTTTGACAATGCTGGGGCCAACGTCCTGACTTTC.

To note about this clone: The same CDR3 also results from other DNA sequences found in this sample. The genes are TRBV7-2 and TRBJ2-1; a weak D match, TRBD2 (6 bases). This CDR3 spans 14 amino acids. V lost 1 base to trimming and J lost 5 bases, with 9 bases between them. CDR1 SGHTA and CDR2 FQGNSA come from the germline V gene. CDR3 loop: CASSLVGGNNEQFF. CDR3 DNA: TGTGCCAGCAGCTTAGTAGGCGGGAACAATGAGCAGTTCTTC.

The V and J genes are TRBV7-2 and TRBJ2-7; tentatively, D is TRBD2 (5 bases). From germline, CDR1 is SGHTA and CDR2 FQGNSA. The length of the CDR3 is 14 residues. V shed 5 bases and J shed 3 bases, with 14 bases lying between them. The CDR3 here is CASSPERGSYEQYF. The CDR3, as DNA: TGTGCCAGCAGCCCCGAGAGAGGGAGCTACGAGCAGTACTTC.

CDR3 coding DNA: TGTGCCAGCAGCAAACGTCGACTAGCGGGGGTAGGTGATACGCAGTATTTT. Its protein product is CASSKRRLAGVGDTQYF. The rearrangement uses TRBV5-6 and TRBJ2-3, with 12 bases lining up with TRBD2. This CDR3 has 17 residues. V dropped 4 bases and J dropped 6; count of bases not matched to a gene: 12. Germline-derived CDR1 and CDR2 are SGHDT and YYEEEE.

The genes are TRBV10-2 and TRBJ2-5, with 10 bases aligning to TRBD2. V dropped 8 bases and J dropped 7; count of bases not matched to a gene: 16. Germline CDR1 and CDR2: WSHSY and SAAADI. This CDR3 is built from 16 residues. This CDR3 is CASLRSERGGRGTQYF. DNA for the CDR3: TGCGCCAGCCTTAGGTCGGAGCGGGGGGGCCGCGGGACCCAGTACTTC.

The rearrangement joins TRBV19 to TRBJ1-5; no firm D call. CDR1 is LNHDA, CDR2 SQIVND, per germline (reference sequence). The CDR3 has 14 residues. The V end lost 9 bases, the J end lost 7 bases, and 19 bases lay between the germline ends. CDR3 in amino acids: CASRNRLTIQPQHF. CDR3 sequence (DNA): TGTGCCAGCCGAAATCGATTGACAATCCAGCCCCAGCATTTT.

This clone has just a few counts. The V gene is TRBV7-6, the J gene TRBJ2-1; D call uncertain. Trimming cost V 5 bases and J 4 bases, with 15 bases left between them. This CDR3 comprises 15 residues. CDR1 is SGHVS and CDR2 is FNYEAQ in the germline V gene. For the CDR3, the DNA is TGTGCCAGCAGCCCCTTGGCACAGACATACAATGAGCAGTTCTTC. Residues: CASSPLAQTYNEQFF.

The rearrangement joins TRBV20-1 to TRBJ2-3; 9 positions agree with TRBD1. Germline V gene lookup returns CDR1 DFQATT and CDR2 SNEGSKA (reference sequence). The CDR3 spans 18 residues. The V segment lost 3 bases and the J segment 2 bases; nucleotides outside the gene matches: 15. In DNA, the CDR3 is TGCAGTGCTAGTCCCCGACGGGACAGGGTAAAGGTCACAGATACGCAGTATTTT. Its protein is CSASPRRDRVKVTDTQYF.

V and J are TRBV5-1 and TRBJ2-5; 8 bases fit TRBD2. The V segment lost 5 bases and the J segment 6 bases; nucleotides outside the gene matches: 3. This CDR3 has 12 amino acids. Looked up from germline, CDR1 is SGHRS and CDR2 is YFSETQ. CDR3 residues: CASRAGEKTQYF. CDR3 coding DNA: TGCGCCAGCAGAGCGGGGGAAAAGACCCAGTACTTC.

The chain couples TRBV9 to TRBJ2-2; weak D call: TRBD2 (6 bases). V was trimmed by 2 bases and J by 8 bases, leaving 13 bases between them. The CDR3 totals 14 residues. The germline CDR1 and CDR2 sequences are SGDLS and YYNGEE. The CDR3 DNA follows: TGTGCCAGCAGCGTGTTGGACTACAGAGGGGAGCTGTTTTTT. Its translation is CASSVLDYRGELFF.

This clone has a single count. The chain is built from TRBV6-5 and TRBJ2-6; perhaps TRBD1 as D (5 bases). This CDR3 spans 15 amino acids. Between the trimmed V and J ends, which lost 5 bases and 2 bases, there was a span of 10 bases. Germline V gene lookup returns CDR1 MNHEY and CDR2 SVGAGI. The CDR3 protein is CASSTTGPGANVLTF. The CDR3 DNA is TGTGCCAGCAGTACAACAGGACCTGGGGCCAACGTCCTGACTTTC.

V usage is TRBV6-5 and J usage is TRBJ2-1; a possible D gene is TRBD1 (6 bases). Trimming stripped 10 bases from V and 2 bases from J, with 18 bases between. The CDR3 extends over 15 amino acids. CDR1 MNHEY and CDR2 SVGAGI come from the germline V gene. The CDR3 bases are TGTGCCACCGCTGCTCCTGGACAGACCTACAATGAGCAGTTCTTC. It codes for CATAAPGQTYNEQFF.

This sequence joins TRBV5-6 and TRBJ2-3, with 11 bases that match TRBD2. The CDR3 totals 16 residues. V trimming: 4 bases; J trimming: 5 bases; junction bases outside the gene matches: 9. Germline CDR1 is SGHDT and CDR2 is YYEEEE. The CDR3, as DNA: TGTGCCAGCAGCCGTCGTAGCGGGGGGGCGGGAGATACGCAGTATTTT. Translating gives CASSRRSGGAGDTQYF.

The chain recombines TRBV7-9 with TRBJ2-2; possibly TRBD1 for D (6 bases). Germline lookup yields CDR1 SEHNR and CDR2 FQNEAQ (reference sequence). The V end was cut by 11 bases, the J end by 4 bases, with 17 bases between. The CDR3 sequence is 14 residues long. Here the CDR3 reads CAVRDTAATGELFF. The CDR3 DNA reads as TGTGCCGTTCGGGACACAGCAGCCACCGGGGAGCTGTTTTTT.